The rows below give T cell receptor beta chains drawn from one sample of a study of vaccination and CD4 T cells after COVID-19. The antigens of these receptors remain unknown. TCRdb reanalysed the PCR reads using MiXCR and keeps one entry per CDR3 protein. There are around 7,400 distinct CDR3 sequences in the sample; approximately 55% occur only once, and roughly 18% lies in the top ten. Sequenced material: CD4+ T cells from blood, cultured in vitro. These receptor sequences come from a human donor in good health. Each CDR3 is given with its conserved first and last residue. D genes are given only for firm matches. Not all rows give a size; the values are once, few, many and, for expanded clones, a class.

v_gene	abundance	d_gene	j_gene	CDR3aa	CDR3nt
TRBV28	.	.	TRBJ2-2	CASSFGTYTGELFF	TGTGCCAGCAGTTTCGGGACATACACCGGGGAGCTGTTTTTT
TRBV27	.	.	TRBJ1-6	CASSFSGAGGSPLHF	TGTGCCAGCAGTTTCTCGGGAGCCGGGGGTTCACCCCTCCACTTT
TRBV24-1	.	TRBD2	TRBJ2-1	CATSDPTSSHEQFF	TGTGCCACCAGTGATCCGACTAGCTCCCATGAGCAGTTCTTC
TRBV6-1	few	.	TRBJ1-2	CASSEQGAAGYGYTF	TGTGCCAGCAGTGAACAGGGAGCGGCAGGCTATGGCTACACCTTC
TRBV18	.	.	TRBJ1-1	CASSLLIGRGEAFF	TGTGCCAGCTCACTCCTAATCGGCCGGGGAGAAGCTTTCTTT
TRBV11-2	.	.	TRBJ1-4	CASSLGGVEKLFF	TGTGCCAGCAGCTTAGGTGGGGTGGAAAAACTGTTTTTT
TRBV15	few	.	TRBJ2-5	CATSDPLGIGTGPETQYF	TGTGCCACCAGCGACCCCCTGGGAATAGGGACGGGGCCAGAGACCCAGTACTTC
TRBV20-1	.	.	TRBJ1-6	CSARDEGVVVEPNSPLHF	TGCAGTGCTAGAGATGAGGGGGTGGTGGTGGAACCCAATTCACCCCTCCACTTT
TRBV27	.	TRBD2	TRBJ2-2	CASSALAGAWNTGELFF	TGTGCCAGCAGTGCACTAGCGGGAGCCTGGAACACCGGGGAGCTGTTTTTT
TRBV7-2	few	TRBD1	TRBJ1-5	CASSLTGLPQHF	TGTGCCAGCAGCTTGACAGGGCTCCCCCAGCATTTT
TRBV10-2	.	.	TRBJ1-1	CAGGRGENTEAFF	TGCGCCGGGGGGAGGGGAGAGAACACTGAAGCTTTCTTT
TRBV15	once	TRBD1	TRBJ2-1	CATSPQGQGDPNEQFF	TGTGCCACCAGCCCCCAGGGACAGGGGGATCCTAATGAGCAGTTCTTC
TRBV15	once	.	TRBJ2-1	CATKSWGGGDEQFF	TGTGCCACGAAAAGCTGGGGGGGCGGCGATGAGCAGTTCTTC
TRBV6-1	.	.	TRBJ2-7	CASSIQGGGPYEQYF	TGTGCCAGCAGCATCCAGGGGGGCGGCCCCTACGAGCAGTACTTC
TRBV7-9	.	.	TRBJ2-1	CASSPTAPNEQFF	TGTGCCAGCAGCCCGACGGCCCCCAATGAGCAGTTCTTC
TRBV6-1	.	.	TRBJ2-2	CASSRGTGLTLGELFF	TGTGCCAGTAGTAGGGGGACGGGACTGACGCTTGGGGAGCTGTTTTTT
TRBV4-3	.	.	TRBJ2-3	CASSQDMASADTQYF	TGCGCCAGCAGCCAAGATATGGCTAGCGCAGATACGCAGTATTTT
TRBV6-1	.	TRBD2	TRBJ2-7	CASTSAGVSYEQYF	TGTGCCAGCACCTCCGCGGGGGTCTCCTACGAGCAGTACTTC
TRBV5-6	.	.	TRBJ2-1	CASSFGPYNEQFF	TGTGCCAGCAGCTTCGGCCCATACAATGAGCAGTTCTTC
TRBV7-8	.	TRBD1	TRBJ1-2	CASSLKVGTGDHYGYTF	TGTGCCAGCAGCTTAAAGGTTGGGACAGGGGACCACTATGGCTACACCTTC
TRBV30	.	TRBD1	TRBJ1-1	CAWSVFGTGYTEAFF	TGTGCCTGGAGTGTTTTCGGGACAGGGTACACTGAAGCTTTCTTT
TRBV28	.	TRBD1	TRBJ1-2	CASCQGAGYGYTF	TGTGCCAGCTGCCAGGGGGCGGGCTATGGCTACACCTTC
TRBV7-2	.	TRBD2	TRBJ2-5	CTTSGDVRETQYF	TGCACGACTAGCGGAGATGTCCGGGAGACCCAGTACTTC
TRBV15	few	TRBD1	TRBJ1-4	CATSTFPRQGSEKLFF	TGTGCCACCAGCACGTTCCCTCGACAGGGTAGCGAAAAACTGTTTTTT
TRBV25-1	.	TRBD2	TRBJ2-3	CASSEASGRELDTQYF	TGTGCCAGCAGTGAGGCTAGCGGGAGGGAGTTGGATACGCAGTATTTT
TRBV5-1	once	.	TRBJ1-1	CASSLVGTPQAGAFF	TGCGCCAGCAGCTTGGTCGGGACCCCACAGGCAGGAGCTTTCTTT
TRBV6-1	.	TRBD2	TRBJ2-3	CASSETPGGPTDTQYF	TGTGCCAGCAGTGAGACTCCGGGAGGGCCGACAGATACGCAGTATTTT
TRBV27	medium-sized	.	TRBJ2-3	CASSSPFGLVDTDTQYF	TGTGCCAGCAGTTCGCCTTTCGGGCTCGTCGACACAGATACGCAGTATTTT
TRBV5-1	.	.	TRBJ1-2	CASSRSPTGGIYGYTF	TGCGCCAGCAGCCGTTCTCCCACGGGGGGGATTTATGGCTACACCTTC
TRBV20-1	.	TRBD2	TRBJ2-7	CSARQPSGSYEQYF	TGCAGTGCTAGGCAACCTAGCGGCTCCTACGAGCAGTACTTC
TRBV19	.	.	TRBJ1-1	CASRDGGGIGVTEAFF	TGTGCCAGTAGGGACGGGGGCGGAATCGGCGTCACTGAAGCTTTCTTT
TRBV10-3	.	.	TRBJ1-1	CAIAPGPHTEAFF	TGTGCCATCGCGCCGGGGCCACACACTGAAGCTTTCTTT
TRBV5-4	.	.	TRBJ1-2	CASSDKRRENGYTF	TGTGCCAGCAGCGACAAACGACGGGAGAATGGCTACACCTTC
TRBV20-1	.	TRBD2	TRBJ2-7	CSATGRSSGGPGGEQYF	TGCAGTGCTACGGGGCGGTCTAGCGGGGGCCCCGGGGGCGAGCAGTACTTC
TRBV27	.	TRBD2	TRBJ2-7	CASSPLPGLANVQYF	TGTGCCAGCAGTCCCCTCCCGGGACTAGCCAATGTGCAGTACTTC
TRBV19	.	.	TRBJ2-7	CASSFWLGREYEQYF	TGTGCCAGTAGTTTTTGGCTTGGAAGGGAGTACGAGCAGTACTTC
TRBV19	.	TRBD2	TRBJ2-5	CASSPPGSGGAAQYF	TGTGCCAGTAGTCCTCCTGGAAGCGGGGGGGCGGCCCAGTACTTC
TRBV20-1	once	.	TRBJ1-1	CSASLSFSGVAFF	TGCAGTGCTAGTTTATCCTTCTCAGGGGTGGCTTTCTTT
TRBV12-3/TRBV12-4	.	TRBD1	TRBJ1-1	CASSVGAGGNTEAFF	TGTGCCAGCAGTGTAGGGGCAGGGGGAAACACTGAAGCTTTCTTT
TRBV19	.	.	TRBJ1-5	CASSAGRGPYSNQPQHF	TGTGCCAGTAGTGCTGGAAGGGGCCCTTATAGCAATCAGCCCCAGCATTTT
TRBV7-6	.	.	TRBJ1-3	CASSLVGTKKSGNTIYF	TGTGCCAGCAGCTTAGTGGGGACGAAGAAGTCTGGAAACACCATATATTTT
TRBV7-9	.	.	TRBJ1-1	CASSLGVGGTEAFF	TGTGCCAGCAGCTTAGGGGTAGGGGGCACTGAAGCTTTCTTT
TRBV2	.	.	TRBJ1-5	CASSQGRNQPQHF	TGTGCCAGCAGTCAGGGGCGCAATCAGCCCCAGCATTTT
TRBV20-1	.	.	TRBJ2-4	CSAPGTGLENIQYF	TGCAGTGCCCCAGGTACCGGGTTGGAAAACATTCAGTACTTC
TRBV14	.	.	TRBJ1-6	CASSQGDNSPLHF	TGTGCCAGCAGCCAGGGAGATAATTCACCCCTCCACTTT
TRBV5-1	.	.	TRBJ2-5	CASSKQGQETQYF	TGCGCCAGCAGCAAACAGGGCCAAGAGACCCAGTACTTC
TRBV7-2	.	TRBD2	TRBJ2-3	CASSSTSGRATDTQYF	TGTGCCAGCAGCTCCACTAGCGGGAGAGCCACAGATACGCAGTATTTT
TRBV20-1	.	.	TRBJ2-7	CSASGAHEQYF	TGCAGTGCTAGCGGGGCCCACGAGCAGTACTTC
TRBV7-2	few	TRBD1	TRBJ1-2	CASSLDRVNYGYTF	TGTGCCAGCAGTTTGGACAGGGTTAACTATGGCTACACCTTC
TRBV30	.	TRBD1	TRBJ1-2	CACPPRQGYGYTF	TGTGCCTGCCCACCCCGACAGGGGTATGGCTACACCTTC
TRBV5-4	few	.	TRBJ1-2	CASSLKSGRYGYTF	TGTGCCAGCAGCTTGAAATCAGGTCGATATGGCTACACCTTC
TRBV7-6	.	TRBD1	TRBJ2-7	CASSLGGQALSYEQYF	TGTGCCAGCAGCTTAGGGGGACAGGCGCTCTCCTACGAGCAGTACTTC
TRBV24-1	few	.	TRBJ2-6	CATSATGANVLTF	TGTGCCACCAGTGCGACTGGGGCCAACGTCCTGACTTTC